One and the same sample provided the 15 T cell receptor beta chains below, sequenced in a study of blood T cell repertoires in COVID-19. The assay was immunoSEQ multiplex PCR, and TCRdb's table has in-frame clones only and misses some. Among roughly 30,000 clones listed, around nine tenths were seen once. The sequenced sample was peripheral blood. These receptors originate from a human donor in a cohort sampled during active COVID-19.

The chain combines TRBV5-1 with TRBJ2-1; TRBD2 aligns across 11 bases. There are 17 residues in the CDR3. Trimming cost V 1 base and J 0 bases; bases outside gene matches: 3. Germline CDR1 and CDR2: SGHRS and YFSETQ. The CDR3 sequence is CASSLTSGGLSYNEQFF. The CDR3 coding sequence is TGCGCCAGCAGCTTGACTAGCGGGGGCCTCTCCTACAATGAGCAGTTCTTC.

J is TRBJ1-1 and V is TRBV19; TRBD1 might be the D (6 bases). CDR3 length: 13 amino acids. The ends were cut back, 4 bases at V and 2 bases at J, with 8 bases in the middle. Per the germline V gene, CDR1 is LNHDA and CDR2 is SQIVND (reference sequence). CDR3 DNA sequence: TGTGCCAGTAGTACGACAGGTAACACTGAAGCTTTCTTT. Translated: CASSTTGNTEAFF.

This rearrangement joins TRBV24-1 to TRBJ2-5; a possible D gene is TRBD2 (6 bases). The CDR3 contains 14 residues. CDR1 and CDR2 from the germline V gene are KGHDR and SFDVKD. The ends were cut back, 5 bases at V and 7 bases at J, with 16 bases in the middle. CDR3 sequence reads: CATSVTAPEGTQYF. The CDR3 DNA sequence: TGTGCCACCAGTGTAACTGCCCCGGAGGGGACCCAGTACTTC.

The chain combines TRBV4-2 with TRBJ2-5; TRBD2 agrees at 11 bases. Germline assignment: CDR1 LGHNA and CDR2 YNFKEQ. The CDR3 contains 17 residues. With V trimmed by 1 base and J by 5 bases, 9 bases remained unmatched. The CDR3 spells CASSQALLAGGRETQYF. The DNA for the CDR3 is TGTGCCAGCAGCCAAGCCCTCCTAGCGGGGGGTAGGGAGACCCAGTACTTC.

This rearrangement joins TRBV27 to TRBJ2-7; TRBD1 matches 12 bases. V lost 5 bases and J lost 2; bases outside the gene matches: 7. The germline V gene encodes CDR1 MNHEY and CDR2 SMNVEV (reference sequence). CDR3 size: 16 residues. The CDR3 DNA reads as TGTGCCAGCAGTCGTCCCGGGACAGGGGGCCCCTACGAGCAGTACTTC. This gives the protein CASSRPGTGGPYEQYF.

The V gene is TRBV12-2, the J gene TRBJ2-7; the listed D gene, TRBD2, was not tested against the DNA. TRBV12-2 is a pseudogene segment. There are 15 residues in the CDR3. In DNA, the CDR3 is TGTGCAAGTCGCGAGAGACGGCTAGCGGGAGACGAGCAGTACTTC. The encoded protein is CASRERRLAGDEQYF.

The count of this clone is one. V and J are TRBV14 and TRBJ2-5; 7 bases match TRBD1. Germline loops: CDR1 SGHDN, CDR2 FVKESK. V was clipped by 4 bases and J by 5 bases; unmatched bases: 7. The CDR3 has 14 amino acids. The CDR3 region is CASSLWTGSETQYF. DNA of the CDR3: TGTGCCAGCAGCCTATGGACAGGTTCGGAGACCCAGTACTTC. The full variable domain, in which reference TRBV14 and TRBJ2-5 provide the parts outside the CDR3, is EAGVTQFPSHSVIEKGQTVTLRCDPISGHDNLYWYRRVMGKEIKFLLHFVKESKQDESGMPNNRFLAERTGGTYSTLKVQPAELEDSGVYFCASSLWTGSETQYFGPGTRLLVL.

This clone appeared once. This chain joins TRBV19 and TRBJ2-3; TRBD1 agrees at 10 bases. Germline V gene lookup returns CDR1 LNHDA and CDR2 SQIVND (reference sequence). This CDR3 region has 15 residues. With V trimmed by 4 bases and J by 3 bases, 4 bases remained unmatched. CDR3 loop: CASSKRQGATDTQYF. DNA for the CDR3: TGTGCCAGTAGTAAGCGACAGGGGGCAACAGATACGCAGTATTTT.

The chain employs TRBV11-3 and TRBJ2-3; D is ambiguous. The CDR3 runs 16 residues. Germline assignment: CDR1 SGHNT and CDR2 YENEEA. The V end lost 3 bases, the J end lost 1 base, and 14 bases lay between the germline ends. The CDR3 spells CASSLLRNQGTDTQYF. Here the CDR3 DNA reads TGTGCCAGCAGCTTGTTAAGGAACCAGGGCACAGATACGCAGTATTTT.

The rearrangement links TRBV5-1 to TRBJ2-7; D gene unclear. There are 14 residues in the CDR3. V gave up 0 bases and J gave up 5 bases, with 12 bases separating them. The V gene's germline CDR1 is SGHRS and CDR2 YFSETQ. This chain's CDR3 is CASSLVSSDDEQYF. The CDR3 region has the DNA TGCGCCAGCAGCTTGGTGAGCAGCGACGACGAGCAGTACTTC.

In DNA form, the CDR3 reads TGTGCCAGCAGCTTAGGACTAGCGGGAGGGGGGGAGACCCAGTACTTC. It is translated as CASSLGLAGGGETQYF. The genes are TRBV7-2 and TRBJ2-5, with TRBD2 matching over 14 bases. In germline, CDR1 is SGHTA, CDR2 FQGNSA. With 1 base clipped from V and 5 bases from J, the junction kept 3 bases outside the gene matches. CDR3 length equals 16 residues.

The rearrangement links TRBV5-1 to TRBJ2-1; D unresolved. The ends were cut back, 0 bases at V and 0 bases at J, with 4 bases in the middle. CDR1 is SGHRS, CDR2 YFSETQ, per germline. CDR3 length: 14 residues. The CDR3 is CASSLAGSYNEQFF. The CDR3 region has the DNA TGCGCCAGCAGCTTGGCGGGCTCCTACAATGAGCAGTTCTTC.

V gene TRBV18 combines with J gene TRBJ1-1; possible D gene TRBD1, 6 bases. The CDR3 is made up of 13 amino acids. Germline values: CDR1 KGHSH, CDR2 LQKENI. Trimming removed 3 bases at V and 6 bases at J, with 11 bases between. The DNA for the CDR3 is TGTGCCAGCTCACCGTTGGGGGCCCCTGAAGCTTTCTTT. It translates to CASSPLGAPEAFF.

This clone occurred once. V and J are TRBV10-2 and TRBJ2-3, with TRBD1 as a possible D gene (5 bases). The CDR3 consists of 15 residues. The germline gives CDR1 WSHSY, CDR2 SAAADI. V dropped 4 bases and J dropped 5 bases, with 16 bases sitting between them. Written as DNA, the CDR3 is TGCGCCAGCAGTGGGTTTAGGGGCGTTCTAGATACGCAGTATTTT. This gives the protein CASSGFRGVLDTQYF.

This chain links TRBV2 with TRBJ1-5; D is unclear. Per the germline V gene, CDR1 is SNHLY and CDR2 is FYNNEI. This CDR3 is 15 amino acids long. Trimming took off 3 bases at V and 2 bases at J, with 11 bases between the two ends. CDR3 bases: TGTGCCAGCAGTGAGCGGGAGGGAGGCAATCAGCCCCAGCATTTT. Translated: CASSEREGGNQPQHF.